The clone carrying this TCR beta chain turned up a few times. What it binds is not known. The data stem from a study of response to subunit inactivated influenza vaccine. The study, taken as a whole, reports: The authors suggested that few new T cells are recruited per seasonal influenza vaccination.

MiXCR, run by TCRdb on the RT-PCR reads, gives a single entry per CDR3 protein. Altogether about 700,000 distinct CDR3 sequences are present, more than 15% being singletons, with the ten largest covering around a tenth. This CDR3 spans 13 amino acids. Germline lookup yields CDR1 DFQATT and CDR2 SNEGSKA (reference sequence). V shed 1 base and J shed 4 bases, with 11 bases lying between them. The sequence was obtained from a man between 50 and 59 years old who received an inactivated influenza vaccine. The source was PBMCs from blood, collected about 11 days after vaccination. The chain employs TRBV20-1 and TRBJ2-7; D might be TRBD2 (5 bases). CDR3 DNA sequence: TGCAGTGCTAGAGGTGGGAGCGATTACGAGCAGTACTTC. It yields the protein CSARGGSDYEQYF.